This T cell receptor beta chain was captured by sequencing in a study of control samples from healthy donors and cancer patients. The repertoire was sequenced with immunoSEQ multiplex PCR; TCRdb's copy has only in-frame clones and lacks some. The sample carries 45,000 to 60,000 clones, about nine tenths recorded once. The CDR3 sequence is 14 residues long. Losses at the gene ends were 9 bases for V and 4 bases for J; bases not matched to a gene: 6. Germline V gene lookup returns CDR1 ENHRY and CDR2 SYGVKD. Sequenced sample: PBMCs. V gene TRBV10-3 combines with J gene TRBJ2-2, with 9 bases aligning to TRBD1. The TCR originated in a man in his 60s with head and neck cancer. This chain's CDR3 is CAILGTGITGELFF. CDR3 coding DNA: TGTGCCATACTGGGGACAGGGATCACCGGGGAGCTGTTTTTT.